This T cell receptor beta chain was documented in a study of T cell repertoires in cytomegalovirus infection (dated by TCRdb to about 2019). Turning to the overall study: The peptide stimulations were aimed at well-studied HLA-B-restricted epitopes as well as recently identified HLA-C-restricted CMV epitopes, whose presentation resists viral immunomodulation. The HLA type of each donor mattered for the analysis, because public TCR beta signatures pointed to carriage of CMV infection along with the matching HLA type. Results and caveats for the whole study, not just this receptor: In both this cohort and an independent cohort of some 380 donors, the cumulative frequency of public TCR beta family members distinguished carriers of CMV infection plus the relevant HLA type. The ex vivo response was dominated by HLA-C-restricted CMV-specific TCR beta clonotypes, which also provided the single most frequent clonotype in two of eight donors.

Instrument on record: Illumina HiSeq 1500. The public reads were run again by TCRdb, first through fastp at Q25 and then through MiXCR, and only productive beta chains were kept. Merged by CDR3 protein, the rows form single entries marked with the most common genes and DNA. The sample table holds fewer than 70,000 distinct CDR3 sequences, of which about 26% were seen once. The ten largest clones capture just under 60% of the sample. As concerns this clonotype: It lacks a known antigen. No much larger clone is present one base from it, and per-base qualities are unavailable.

Taken with the paper, the label for treatment or condition translates to: in vitro stimulation with specific CMV peptide epitopes to enrich CMV-specific T cells. The CDR3 spans 13 residues, from the cysteine through the phenylalanine. Of the read, only the CDR3 DNA is kept; its 39 bases are in frame from base 1. Trimming costs V 7 bases and J 9 bases, and their ends lie 16 bases apart. The CDR1 and CDR2 encoded by the germline V gene are MNHEY and SVGEGT. The sample consisted of CD8+ T cells from cultured PBMCs, taken from culture after CMV antigen stimulation. Recombination linked TRBV6-2 or TRBV6-3 to TRBJ2-1, with TRBD2 perhaps the D gene, on 5 matching bases. This TCR was recovered from a human donor in good health (CMV status not recorded). Some clones in this sample may be carry-over from other donors' samples. The CDR3 loop reads CASTPGPGGEQFF. The base sequence is TGTGCCAGCACCCCGGGCCCCGGAGGTGAGCAGTTCTTC.